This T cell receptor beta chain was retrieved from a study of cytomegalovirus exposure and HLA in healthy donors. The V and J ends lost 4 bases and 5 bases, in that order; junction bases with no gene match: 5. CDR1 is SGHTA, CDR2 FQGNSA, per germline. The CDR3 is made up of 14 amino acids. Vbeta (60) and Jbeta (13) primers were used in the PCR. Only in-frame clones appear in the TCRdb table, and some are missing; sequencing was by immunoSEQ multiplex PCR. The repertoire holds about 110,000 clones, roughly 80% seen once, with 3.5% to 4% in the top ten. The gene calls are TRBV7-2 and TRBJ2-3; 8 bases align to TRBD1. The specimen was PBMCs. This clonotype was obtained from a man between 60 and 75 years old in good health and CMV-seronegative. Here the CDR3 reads CASSSDRAGDTQYF. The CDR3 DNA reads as TGTGCCAGCAGCTCGGACAGGGCTGGAGATACGCAGTATTTT. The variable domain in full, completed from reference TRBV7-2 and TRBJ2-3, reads GAGVSQSPSNKVTEKGKDVELRCDPISGHTALYWYRQSLGQGLEFLIYFQGNSAPDKSGLPSDRFSAERTGGSVSTLTIQRTQQEDSAVYLCASSSDRAGDTQYFGPGTRLTVL.